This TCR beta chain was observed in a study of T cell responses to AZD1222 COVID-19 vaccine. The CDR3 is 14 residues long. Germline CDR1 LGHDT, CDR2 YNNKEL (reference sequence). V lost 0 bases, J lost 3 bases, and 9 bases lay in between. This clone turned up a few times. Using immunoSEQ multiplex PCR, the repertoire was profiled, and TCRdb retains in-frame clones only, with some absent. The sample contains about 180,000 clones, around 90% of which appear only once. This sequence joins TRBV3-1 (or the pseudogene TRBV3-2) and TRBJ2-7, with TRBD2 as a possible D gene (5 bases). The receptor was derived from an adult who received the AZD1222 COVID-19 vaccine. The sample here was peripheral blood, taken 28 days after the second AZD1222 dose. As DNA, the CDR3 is TGTGCCAGCAGCCAAGAAGGACTCCACTACGAGCAGTACTTC. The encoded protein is CASSQEGLHYEQYF.